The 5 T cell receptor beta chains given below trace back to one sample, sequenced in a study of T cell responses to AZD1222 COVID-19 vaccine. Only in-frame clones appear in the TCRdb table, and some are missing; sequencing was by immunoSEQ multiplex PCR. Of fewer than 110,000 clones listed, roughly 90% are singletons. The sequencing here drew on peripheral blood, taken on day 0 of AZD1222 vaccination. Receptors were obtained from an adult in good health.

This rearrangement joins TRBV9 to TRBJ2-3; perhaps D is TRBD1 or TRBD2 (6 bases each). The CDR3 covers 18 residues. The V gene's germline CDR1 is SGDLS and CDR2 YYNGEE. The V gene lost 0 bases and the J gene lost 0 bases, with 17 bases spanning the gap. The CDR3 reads CASSVVGGGSPSTDTQYF. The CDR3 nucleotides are TGTGCCAGCAGCGTAGTAGGGGGAGGAAGCCCTAGCACAGATACGCAGTATTTT.

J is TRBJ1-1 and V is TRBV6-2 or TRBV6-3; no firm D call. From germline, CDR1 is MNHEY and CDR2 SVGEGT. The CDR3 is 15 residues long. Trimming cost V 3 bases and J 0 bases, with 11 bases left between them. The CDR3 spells CASSYRFGVNTEAFF. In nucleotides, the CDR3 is TGTGCCAGCAGTTATCGCTTTGGGGTGAACACTGAAGCTTTCTTT.

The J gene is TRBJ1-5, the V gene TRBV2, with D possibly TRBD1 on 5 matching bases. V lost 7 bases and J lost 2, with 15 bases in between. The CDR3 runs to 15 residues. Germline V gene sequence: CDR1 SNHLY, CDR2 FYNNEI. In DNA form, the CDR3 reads TGTGCCAGCACTAGACTTTCGGGGGGCAATCAGCCCCAGCATTTT. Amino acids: CASTRLSGGNQPQHF.

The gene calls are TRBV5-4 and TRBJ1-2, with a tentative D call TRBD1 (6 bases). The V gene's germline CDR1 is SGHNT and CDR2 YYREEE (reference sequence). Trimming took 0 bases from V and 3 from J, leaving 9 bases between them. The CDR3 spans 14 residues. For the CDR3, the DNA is TGTGCCAGCAGCTTGGAAGGGGGGTACTATGGCTACACCTTC. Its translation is CASSLEGGYYGYTF.

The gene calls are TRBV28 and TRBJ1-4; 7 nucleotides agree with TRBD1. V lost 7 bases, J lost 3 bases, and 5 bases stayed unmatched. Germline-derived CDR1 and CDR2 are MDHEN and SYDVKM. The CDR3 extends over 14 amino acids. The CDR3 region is CASTGRGPNEKLFF. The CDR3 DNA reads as TGTGCCAGCACGGGGAGGGGGCCTAATGAAAAACTGTTTTTT. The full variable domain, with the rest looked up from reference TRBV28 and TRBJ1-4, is DVKVTQSSRYLVKRTGEKVFLECVQDMDHENMFWYRQDPGLGLRLIYFSYDVKMKEKGDIPEGYSVSREKKERFSLILESASTNQTSMYLCASTGRGPNEKLFFGSGTQLSVL.